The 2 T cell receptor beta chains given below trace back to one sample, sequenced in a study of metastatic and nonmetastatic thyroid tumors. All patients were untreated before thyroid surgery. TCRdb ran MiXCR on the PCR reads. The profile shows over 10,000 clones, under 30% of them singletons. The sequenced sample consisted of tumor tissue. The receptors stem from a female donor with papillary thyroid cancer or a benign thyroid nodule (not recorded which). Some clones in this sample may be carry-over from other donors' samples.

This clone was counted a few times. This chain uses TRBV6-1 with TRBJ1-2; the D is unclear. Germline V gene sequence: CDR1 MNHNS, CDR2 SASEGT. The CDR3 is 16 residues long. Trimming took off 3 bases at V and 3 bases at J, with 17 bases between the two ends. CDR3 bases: TGTGCCAGCAGTGATCGAGGGCGGGGTATGGACTATGGCTACACCTTC. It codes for CASSDRGRGMDYGYTF.

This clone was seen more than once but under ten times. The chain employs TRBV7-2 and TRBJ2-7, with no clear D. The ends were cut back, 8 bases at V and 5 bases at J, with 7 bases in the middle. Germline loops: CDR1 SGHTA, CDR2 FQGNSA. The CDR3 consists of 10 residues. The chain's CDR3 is CASGVDEQYF. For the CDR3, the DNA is TGTGCCAGCGGGGTCGACGAGCAGTACTTC.